This T cell receptor beta chain was identified during a study of blood T cell repertoires in COVID-19. The table came from immunoSEQ multiplex PCR; TCRdb's copy has only in-frame clones and leaves some out. The sample has about 130,000 clones, roughly four fifths seen once. The CDR3 has 14 residues. Germline lookup yields CDR1 ENHRY and CDR2 SYGVKD. The V and J ends lost 3 bases and 8 bases respectively, with 14 bases between them. Assignments of participants to cohorts depended upon their own reported clinical history. This TCR was sampled from a man aged 25-45 years who had recovered from COVID-19. The sequencing input was PBMCs or T cells enriched from blood (not recorded which). The chain carries TRBV10-3 and TRBJ1-3; D unresolved. The CDR3 loop is CAISDEAPGYTIYF. CDR3 DNA: TGTGCCATCAGTGATGAGGCCCCGGGGTACACCATATATTTT.